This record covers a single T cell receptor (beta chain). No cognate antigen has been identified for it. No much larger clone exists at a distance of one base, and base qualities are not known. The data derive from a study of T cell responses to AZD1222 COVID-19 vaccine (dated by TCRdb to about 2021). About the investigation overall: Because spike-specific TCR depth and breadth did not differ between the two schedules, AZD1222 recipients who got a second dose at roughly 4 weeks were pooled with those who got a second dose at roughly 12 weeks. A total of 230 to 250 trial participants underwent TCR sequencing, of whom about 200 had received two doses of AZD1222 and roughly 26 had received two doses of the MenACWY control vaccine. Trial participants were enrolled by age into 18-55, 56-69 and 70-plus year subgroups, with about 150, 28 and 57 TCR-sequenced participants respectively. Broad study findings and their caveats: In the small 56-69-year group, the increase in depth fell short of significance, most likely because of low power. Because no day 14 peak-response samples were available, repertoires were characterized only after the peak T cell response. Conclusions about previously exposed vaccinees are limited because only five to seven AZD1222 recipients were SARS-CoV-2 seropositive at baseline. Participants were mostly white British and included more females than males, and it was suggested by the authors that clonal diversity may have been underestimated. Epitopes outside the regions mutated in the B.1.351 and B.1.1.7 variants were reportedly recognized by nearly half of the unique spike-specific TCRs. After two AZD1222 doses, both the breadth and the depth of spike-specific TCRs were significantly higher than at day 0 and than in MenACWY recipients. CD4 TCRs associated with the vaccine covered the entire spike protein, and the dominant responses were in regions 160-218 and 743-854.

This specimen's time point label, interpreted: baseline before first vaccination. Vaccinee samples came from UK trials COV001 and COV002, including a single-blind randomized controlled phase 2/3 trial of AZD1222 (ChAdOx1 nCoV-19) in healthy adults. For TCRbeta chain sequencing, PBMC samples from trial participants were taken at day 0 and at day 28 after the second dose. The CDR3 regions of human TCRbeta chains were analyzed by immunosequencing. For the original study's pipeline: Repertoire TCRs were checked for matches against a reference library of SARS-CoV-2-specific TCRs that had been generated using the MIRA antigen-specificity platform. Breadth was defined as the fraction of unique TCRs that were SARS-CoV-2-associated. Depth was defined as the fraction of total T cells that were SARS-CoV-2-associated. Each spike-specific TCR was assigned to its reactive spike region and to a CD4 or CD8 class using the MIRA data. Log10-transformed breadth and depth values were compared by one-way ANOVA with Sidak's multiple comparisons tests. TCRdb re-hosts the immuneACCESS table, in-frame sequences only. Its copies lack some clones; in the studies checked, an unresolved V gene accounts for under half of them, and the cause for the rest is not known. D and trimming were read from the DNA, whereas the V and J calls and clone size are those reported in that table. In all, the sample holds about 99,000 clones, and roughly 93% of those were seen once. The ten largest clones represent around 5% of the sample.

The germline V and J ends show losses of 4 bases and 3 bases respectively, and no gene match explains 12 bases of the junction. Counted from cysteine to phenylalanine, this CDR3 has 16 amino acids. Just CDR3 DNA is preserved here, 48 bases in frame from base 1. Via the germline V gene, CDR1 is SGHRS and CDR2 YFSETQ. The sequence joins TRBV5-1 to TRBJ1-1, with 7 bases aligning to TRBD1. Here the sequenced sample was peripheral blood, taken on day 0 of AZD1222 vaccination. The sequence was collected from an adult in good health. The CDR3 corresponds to CASSKRQGGGDTEAFF. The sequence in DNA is TGCGCCAGCAGCAAGCGACAGGGTGGAGGCGACACTGAAGCTTTCTTT.